Each of the 26 T cell receptor beta chains below was sequenced from the same sample in a study of blood T cell repertoires in COVID-19. Profiling relied on immunoSEQ multiplex PCR, and the TCRdb table lists in-frame clones only, not all of them. The sample holds just under 90,000 clones; approximately 88% are singletons and the top ten take about 0.51%. Sequenced input: peripheral blood. The receptors here all came from a man aged 60 to 75 with acute or convalescent COVID-19.

The gene calls are TRBV2 and TRBJ2-7, with TRBD2 as a possible D gene (6 bases). This CDR3 is 15 amino acids long. Germline assignment: CDR1 SNHLY and CDR2 FYNNEI. The V end lost 2 bases, the J end lost 0 bases, and 11 bases lay between the germline ends. The chain's CDR3 is CASSELRSGSYEQYF. The CDR3 nucleotides are TGTGCCAGCAGTGAACTACGTAGCGGCTCCTACGAGCAGTACTTC.

The J gene is TRBJ1-4, the V gene TRBV11-3; no firm D call. V was pared by 4 bases and J by 5 bases, with 11 bases between. The CDR3 spans 14 residues. The germline gives CDR1 SGHNT, CDR2 YENEEA. CDR3 DNA sequence: TGTGCCAGCAGCTGGCGGGGAGGGAATGAAAAACTGTTTTTT. This encodes CASSWRGGNEKLFF.

The gene calls are TRBV5-6 and TRBJ2-7; TRBD1 matches at 8 bases. Germline CDR1 is SGHDT and CDR2 is YYEEEE. The CDR3 covers 13 residues. J lost 5 bases, V lost 5 bases, and 6 bases had no gene match. The CDR3 DNA sequence: TGTGCCAGCAGGCGGACAGGGAACAACGAGCAGTACTTC. Its protein is CASRRTGNNEQYF.

The V gene is TRBV5-1, the J gene TRBJ1-3; D not certain. Germline CDR1 SGHRS, CDR2 YFSETQ. V shed 4 bases and J shed 4 bases, with 9 bases lying between them. The CDR3 is made up of 13 amino acids. The CDR3 protein is CASSTDNGNTIYF. CDR3 DNA: TGCGCCAGCAGCACCGACAACGGAAACACCATATATTTT.

The chain links TRBV7-8 to TRBJ2-3; 7 bases are shared with TRBD2. Germline trimming cut 3 bases from V and 2 bases from J; bases unmatched to any gene: 5. The germline CDR1 and CDR2 sequences are SGHVS and FQNEAQ. This CDR3 contains 15 residues. CDR3 loop: CASSFAGDNTDTQYF. In DNA, the CDR3 is TGTGCCAGCAGCTTTGCGGGAGATAACACAGATACGCAGTATTTT.

The chain is built from TRBV10-3 and TRBJ2-5; unclear D gene. Germline values: CDR1 ENHRY, CDR2 SYGVKD. The length of the CDR3 is 14 residues. V was pared by 3 bases and J by 2 bases, with 10 bases between. The CDR3 bases are TGTGCCATCAGTGATAGCCCCGGTCAAGAGACCCAGTACTTC. Encoded protein: CAISDSPGQETQYF.

The gene calls are TRBV5-1 and TRBJ1-6, with D unresolved. The CDR3 spans 15 residues. V was pared by 0 bases and J by 6 bases, with 10 bases between. Germline CDR1 SGHRS, CDR2 YFSETQ. CDR3 loop: CASSLGHNFNSPLHF. The CDR3 DNA sequence: TGCGCCAGCAGCTTGGGACATAACTTTAATTCACCCCTCCACTTT.

This clone was counted between two and nine times. The gene calls are TRBV13 and TRBJ2-7; D unresolved. Trimming removed 8 bases from V and 3 bases from J, with 17 bases in between. The germline V gene has CDR1 PRHDT and CDR2 FYEKMQ (reference sequence). The CDR3 runs to 14 residues. CDR3 loop: CASATFAIRYEQYF. The CDR3 DNA is TGTGCCAGCGCTACCTTCGCGATACGCTACGAGCAGTACTTC.

The chain combines TRBV10-2 with TRBJ1-4; tentative D call: TRBD1 (6 bases). V was clipped by 5 bases and J by 4 bases, with 11 bases between them. Germline CDR1 WSHSY, CDR2 SAAADI. CDR3 length: 14 amino acids. The CDR3 DNA reads as TGCGCCAGCAGTTGGACAGAAAATAATGAAAAACTGTTTTTT. Amino acids: CASSWTENNEKLFF.

V gene TRBV29-1 combines with J gene TRBJ2-2, with D uncertain. Germline CDR1 is SQVTM and CDR2 is ANQGSEA. The CDR3 is 13 amino acids. V lost 2 bases to trimming and J lost 5 bases, with 9 bases between them. The CDR3, as DNA: TGCAGCGTTGAAATTCTAAGTACCGGGGAGCTGTTTTTT. As protein: CSVEILSTGELFF.

The chain links TRBV5-8 to TRBJ1-1; TRBD1 matches at 7 bases. Per germline, CDR1 SGHTS and CDR2 YDEGEE. J lost 1 base, V lost 4 bases, and 4 bases had no gene match. The CDR3 runs to 14 residues. The CDR3, as DNA: TGTGCCAGCAGCGCGTGGGACAGGAACACTGAAGCTTTCTTT. This gives the protein CASSAWDRNTEAFF.

The V and J genes are TRBV10-3 and TRBJ2-7, with TRBD2 matching over 11 bases. The V segment lost 6 bases and the J segment 6 bases; nucleotides outside the gene matches: 7. Germline CDR1 is ENHRY and CDR2 is SYGVKD. This CDR3 is built from 14 residues. The CDR3 DNA follows: TGTGCCATCAGGTCTAGCGGGGGGCCGTCCGAGCAGTACTTC. This sequence encodes CAIRSSGGPSEQYF.

The chain carries TRBV7-9 and TRBJ2-1; tentatively, D is TRBD1 (6 bases). The CDR3 has 15 residues. Trimming shortened V by 5 bases and J by 6 bases, and 17 bases separated the two germline ends. Germline CDR1 and CDR2: SEHNR and FQNEAQ (reference sequence). As DNA, the CDR3 is TGTGCCAGCAGCGCCACAGGGCCGGTCGGCAATGAGCAGTTCTTC. This translates into CASSATGPVGNEQFF.

The gene calls are TRBV6-5 and TRBJ2-5; D might be TRBD2 (6 bases). This CDR3 comprises 13 residues. Germline-derived CDR1 and CDR2 are MNHEY and SVGAGI. Between the trimmed V and J ends, which lost 7 bases and 5 bases, there was a span of 14 bases. CDR3 DNA: TGTGCCAGCAATCGGGGGACGACGGAGACCCAGTACTTC. The encoded protein is CASNRGTTETQYF.

This clone was recorded a few times. V is TRBV27 and J is TRBJ2-4, with 7 bases matching TRBD1. The CDR3 consists of 15 residues. In germline, CDR1 is MNHEY, CDR2 SMNVEV (reference sequence). V gave up 5 bases and J gave up 1 base; unmatched junction bases: 5. The CDR3 loop reads CASSVDRAAKNIQYF. DNA of the CDR3: TGTGCCAGCAGTGTTGACAGGGCCGCCAAAAACATTCAGTACTTC.

As DNA, the CDR3 is TGCAGCGTTAAAGGGGGAGCGGAGAGGAATGAGCAGTTCTTC. This encodes CSVKGGAERNEQFF. V usage is TRBV29-1 and J usage is TRBJ2-1, with TRBD1 as a possible D gene (6 bases). Germline V CDR1 and CDR2: SQVTM, ANQGSEA. V lost 5 bases and J 7 bases, leaving 18 bases between the germline ends. The CDR3 totals 14 residues.

The CDR3 here is CAGSYEGGYGYTF. The CDR3 bases are TGTGCCGGCTCCTATGAAGGGGGCTATGGCTACACCTTC. J is TRBJ1-2 and V is TRBV19, with D maybe TRBD1 (6 bases). The germline CDR1 and CDR2 sequences are LNHDA and SQIVND (reference sequence). Trimming shortened V by 11 bases and J by 4 bases, and 17 bases separated the two germline ends. The CDR3 is made up of 13 amino acids.

This chain connects TRBV5-4 to TRBJ2-7; the match to TRBD1 covers 10 bases. The V segment lost 6 bases and the J segment 6 bases; nucleotides outside the gene matches: 18. Germline lookup yields CDR1 SGHNT and CDR2 YYREEE (reference sequence). The CDR3 covers 17 residues. Written as DNA, the CDR3 is TGTGCCAGCAACCGGGGAGGGACAGGGGCCTCCCTACCCGAGCAGTACTTC. This codes for CASNRGGTGASLPEQYF.

There are a few counts of this clone. The chain employs TRBV19 and TRBJ2-7; 9 bases agree with TRBD1. The CDR3 totals 14 residues. Germline V CDR1 and CDR2: LNHDA, SQIVND (reference sequence). Trimming at V came to 5 bases and at J to 3 bases, leaving 5 bases not matched to a gene. The CDR3 DNA reads TGTGCCAGTAGTCCGAGGACAGGGGACTACGAGCAGTACTTC. Translating it yields CASSPRTGDYEQYF.

The chain is built from TRBV13 and TRBJ1-2; TRBD1 agrees at 11 bases. Germline loops: CDR1 PRHDT, CDR2 FYEKMQ (reference sequence). The CDR3 is 14 amino acids. V trimming: 5 bases; J trimming: 6 bases; junction bases outside the gene matches: 5. CDR3 bases: TGTGCCAGCAGCCAGGGACAGGGGGACCATGGCTACACCTTC. This translates into CASSQGQGDHGYTF.

V gene TRBV9 combines with J gene TRBJ2-2; 12 bases are a match to TRBD1. V dropped 3 bases and J dropped 5; count of bases not matched to a gene: 8. Germline values: CDR1 SGDLS, CDR2 YYNGEE. This CDR3 contains 17 residues. CDR3 loop: CASSARDRGPGTGELFF. Here the CDR3 DNA reads TGTGCCAGCAGCGCCCGGGACAGGGGGCCGGGTACCGGGGAGCTGTTTTTT.

The chain uses TRBV7-8 and TRBJ2-2; 8 bases fit TRBD1. V lost 6 bases to trimming and J lost 6 bases; unmatched junction nucleotides: 6. CDR3 size: 14 residues. Germline V gives CDR1 SGHVS, CDR2 FQNEAQ. The CDR3 nucleotides are TGTGCCAGCAGAACCGGACAGGGAGCCGGGGAGCTGTTTTTT. Translation: CASRTGQGAGELFF.

The CDR3 coding sequence is TGTGCCAGCAGTCGCCAGACAGCGAACACCGGGGAGCTGTTTTTT. As protein: CASSRQTANTGELFF. The rearrangement joins TRBV6-6 to TRBJ2-2; TRBD1 is a possible D gene (5 bases). Germline V CDR1 and CDR2: MNHNY, SVGAGI (reference sequence). V was cut by 5 bases and J by 0 bases, with 10 bases left in between. There are 15 residues in the CDR3.

V usage is TRBV23-1 and J usage is TRBJ2-1, with 9 bases that match TRBD1. TRBV23-1 is classed as an ORF, of uncertain function. This CDR3 has 14 residues. V was pared by 7 bases and J by 6 bases, with 7 bases of the junction left unmatched. As DNA, the CDR3 is TGCGCCAGCAACCCCGGGACAGGGTTCAATGAGCAGTTCTTC. It specifies CASNPGTGFNEQFF.

A single count supports this clone. This rearrangement joins TRBV9 to TRBJ1-2; no definite D call. CDR3 length: 12 residues. V shed 0 bases and J shed 8 bases, with 8 bases lying between them. Germline loops: CDR1 SGDLS, CDR2 YYNGEE. As DNA, the CDR3 is TGTGCCAGCAGCGTAGGAGGCCAGGGCTACACCTTC. Protein sequence: CASSVGGQGYTF.

V usage is TRBV5-5 and J usage is TRBJ2-1, with D unclear. CDR3 size: 12 residues. CDR1 is SGHKS, CDR2 YYEKEE, per germline (reference sequence). Trimming left V 2 bases short and J 4 bases short, with 4 bases between. This chain's CDR3 is CASSFGYNEQFF. The CDR3 nucleotides are TGTGCCAGCAGCTTCGGGTACAATGAGCAGTTCTTC.